This TCR beta chain came from a study of shared clonotypes between healthy human individuals. Assay: immunoSEQ multiplex PCR; the TCRdb copy retains only in-frame clones and omits some. The table lists some 2,100,000 clones, 90% to 96% of them singletons. The CDR3 contains 14 residues. Germline CDR1 GTSNPN, CDR2 SVGIG (reference sequence). Of note for this clone: A junction end diverges from the germline sequence, so it may reflect a read error.

The sequence was obtained from a man younger than 35 in good health. This chain uses TRBV30 with TRBJ1-3; possibly TRBD1 for D (5 bases). The sequencing sample was made of naive CD4+ T cells sorted from blood. Regarding subset: CD45RA+ positively selected. The CDR3 spells CAWGVYRKENTIYF. CDR3 bases: TGTGCCTGGGGTGTATACAGGAAGGAAAACACCATATATTTT.